The present T cell receptor (beta chain) was sequenced within a study of neurological immune-mediated disorders. This clonotype has a count of ten or more. TCRdb recomputed calls from the 5' RACE reads with MiXCR, one row per CDR3 protein. The repertoire holds about 84,000 distinct CDR3 sequences, with 10% to 13% as singletons. The V end lost 4 bases, the J end lost 4 bases, and 10 bases lay between the germline ends. The germline CDR1 and CDR2 sequences are SNHLY and FYNNEI. The CDR3 totals 14 residues. 2 million PBMCs stored at -80 C were the source of the unsorted libraries. The clonotype was recovered from a man aged 35 to 55 in good health. The sample consisted of PBMCs. The rearrangement joins TRBV2 to TRBJ2-2; D possibly corresponds to TRBD1 (6 bases). The CDR3 DNA reads TGTGCCAGCAGTGTACAGGGTAGCACCGGGGAGCTGTTTTTT. Amino acids: CASSVQGSTGELFF.